This T cell receptor (beta chain) was recorded in a study of neurological immune-mediated disorders. General study results and limits: CDR3 amino acid sequences of expanded clones were not shared across subjects, a result suggesting private repertoires in all groups.

Of note for this clonotype: As yet, its antigen is unknown.

In Maryland, USA, blood bank volunteers were the healthy controls. With 10-nucleotide random UMIs included, cDNA was synthesized by 5'RACE. Per sequencing run, 15-18 subjects together gave over 200 million TCR-beta sequences. In TCRdb, the 5' RACE reads were re-called with MiXCR into one record per CDR3 protein. The repertoire has 20,000 to 25,000 distinct CDR3 sequences, 6.5% to 8.5% of them found once; the top ten carry approximately 4.8%. The specimen sequenced was PBMCs. This clonotype was obtained from a woman aged 40 to 50 in good health.

The CDR3 protein is CSARITAGLAGERINEQFF. Here the CDR3 DNA reads TGCAGTGCTAGAATTACAGCGGGACTAGCGGGAGAACGGATCAATGAGCAGTTCTTC. J is TRBJ2-1 and V is TRBV20-1; TRBD2 agrees at 14 bases. Trimming cost V 2 bases and J 6 bases; bases outside gene matches: 15. This CDR3 has 19 amino acids. Germline lookup yields CDR1 DFQATT and CDR2 SNEGSKA (reference sequence).